The 4 T cell receptor beta chains below come from one sample, sequenced in a study of OX40 agonist ivuxolimab in advanced cancers. Profiling relied on immunoSEQ multiplex PCR, and the TCRdb table lists in-frame clones only, not all of them. The sample carries some 70,000 clones, over 85% recorded once. Sample: CD4+ or CD8+ T cells sorted from blood, taken in a trial of the OX40 agonist ivuxolimab. These receptors were taken from an adult with an advanced solid tumor such as melanoma, head and neck, liver or kidney cancer.

J is TRBJ1-1 and V is TRBV29-1; 7 bases line up with TRBD1. This CDR3 contains 14 residues. The ends lost 4 bases at V and 1 base at J; junction bases unmatched: 6. Germline-derived CDR1 and CDR2 are SQVTM and ANQGSEA. The CDR3 coding sequence is TGCAGCGTTGCCCAACGACAGGGGAACACTGAAGCTTTCTTT. As protein: CSVAQRQGNTEAFF. The full variable domain, rest sourced from reference TRBV29-1 and TRBJ1-1, is SAVISQKPSRDICQRGTSLTIQCQVDSQVTMMFWYRQQPGQSLTLIATANQGSEATYESGFVIDKFPISRPNLTFSTLTVSNMSPEDSSIYLCSVAQRQGNTEAFFGQGTRLTVV.

CDR3 DNA sequence: TGTGCTAGTGGTTTGACGCAAGAGACCCAGTACTTC. It translates to CASGLTQETQYF. The rearrangement joins TRBV12-5 to TRBJ2-5; D not resolved. V dropped 2 bases and J dropped 2 bases, with 3 bases sitting between them. The CDR3 sequence is 12 residues long. Germline V lookup: CDR1 LGHNT, CDR2 FRNRAP.

V gene TRBV9 combines with J gene TRBJ2-2; TRBD2 matches at 10 bases. This CDR3 spans 18 amino acids. Germline V gives CDR1 SGDLS, CDR2 YYNGEE. V lost 0 bases, J lost 1 base, and 6 bases stayed unmatched. The CDR3 reads CASSVGTSGTLNTGELFF. DNA of the CDR3: TGTGCCAGCAGCGTAGGAACTAGCGGGACCCTGAACACCGGGGAGCTGTTTTTT.

The chain couples TRBV7-2 to TRBJ1-2; unclear D gene. Trimming removed 2 bases from V and 2 bases from J, with 12 bases in between. The V gene's germline CDR1 is SGHTA and CDR2 FQGNSA. The CDR3 extends over 15 amino acids. In nucleotides, the CDR3 is TGTGCCAGCAGCTTAACCGGGGATCGGAACTATGGCTACACCTTC. Its translation is CASSLTGDRNYGYTF.